These T cell receptor beta chains were read from a single sample in a study of T cells in Graves' hyperthyroidism and ophthalmopathy. TCRdb reprocessed the multiplex PCR reads with MiXCR, giving one entry per CDR3 protein. The repertoire holds around 300,000 distinct CDR3 sequences, with approximately 15% as singletons. The sample consisted of blood. The receptors stem from a woman in her 30s with Graves' hyperthyroidism. Both conserved end residues are part of each CDR3.

v_gene	j_gene	CDR3aa
TRBV2	TRBJ1-5	CASSKGVSNQPQHF
TRBV29-1	TRBJ2-1	CSARISIPGQGFPYNEQFF
TRBV12-3/TRBV12-4	TRBJ2-5	CASSPTSGVSGTQYF
TRBV15	TRBJ2-3	CATSSRAGYTQYF
TRBV2	TRBJ1-5	CASSETVAFLPQHF
TRBV4-2	TRBJ2-1	CASSQSSGMPYNEQFF
TRBV29-1	TRBJ1-1	CSGQSQGMGDTEAFF
TRBV7-2	TRBJ2-3	CASSPDGGGTDTQYF
TRBV28	TRBJ1-3	CASSLRIGQGGNLDTIYF
TRBV10-3	TRBJ2-1	CAIKKFGGYNEQFF
TRBV19	TRBJ2-2	CASSTPWVSGRSDGELFF
TRBV7-2	TRBJ2-5	CASSSYFGVQETQYF
TRBV12-3/TRBV12-4	TRBJ2-5	CASSLDRVLETQYF
TRBV3-1	TRBJ2-4	CASSQENGPYPKNIQYF
TRBV7-9	TRBJ2-7	CASNSGTGGTEQYF
TRBV20-1	TRBJ2-3	CSARDQWGTDTQYF
TRBV9	TRBJ2-5	CASSAGQGPIGQETQYF
TRBV7-9	TRBJ2-2	CASSRDRFTGELFF
TRBV2	TRBJ1-5	CASTWAVGVNQPQHF
TRBV2	TRBJ1-5	CASNRDSNQPQHF
TRBV7-3	TRBJ1-1	CASSPDSQVAFF
TRBV20-1	TRBJ2-4	CSARMSAGLAKNIQYF
TRBV6-1	TRBJ1-6	CASSSGTRDSPLHF
TRBV28	TRBJ2-5	CAGQSTTSRETQYF
TRBV20-1	TRBJ2-5	CSARDTSPSQGSWETQYF
TRBV11-2	TRBJ2-3	CASSSWEASTDTQYF
TRBV6-1	TRBJ1-5	CASVIGGSQPQHF
TRBV24-1	TRBJ1-1	CATSEAGQGSTEAFF
TRBV9	TRBJ2-3	CASSDSTSGRAGDTQYF
TRBV5-4	TRBJ2-1	CASSREIEVNEQFF
TRBV13	TRBJ2-7	CASSWDRGRREQYF
TRBV7-8	TRBJ2-1	CASSHSGTGEGEQFF
TRBV7-2	TRBJ2-7	CASSLGSSTEQYF
TRBV2	TRBJ2-1	CANSRLAGGYNEQFF
TRBV6-2/TRBV6-3	TRBJ2-7	CASSIYLDNEQYF
TRBV20-1	TRBJ2-7	CSASILGQGPYEQYF
TRBV5-1	TRBJ2-1	CASSLGARLWNEQFF
TRBV14	TRBJ2-2	CASSPLGANTGELFF
TRBV19	TRBJ1-5	CASSIGAGQPQHF
TRBV3-1	TRBJ1-1	CASSQAKGYTEAFF
TRBV3-1	TRBJ2-5	CASSQAEWYQETQYF
TRBV20-1	TRBJ2-5	CSATPSEKTQYF
TRBV19	TRBJ2-4	CASMSGELAKNIQYF
TRBV11-2	TRBJ2-5	CASSSPFLATKVGKTQYF
TRBV11-2	TRBJ2-3	CASSLDHAGLRDTQYF